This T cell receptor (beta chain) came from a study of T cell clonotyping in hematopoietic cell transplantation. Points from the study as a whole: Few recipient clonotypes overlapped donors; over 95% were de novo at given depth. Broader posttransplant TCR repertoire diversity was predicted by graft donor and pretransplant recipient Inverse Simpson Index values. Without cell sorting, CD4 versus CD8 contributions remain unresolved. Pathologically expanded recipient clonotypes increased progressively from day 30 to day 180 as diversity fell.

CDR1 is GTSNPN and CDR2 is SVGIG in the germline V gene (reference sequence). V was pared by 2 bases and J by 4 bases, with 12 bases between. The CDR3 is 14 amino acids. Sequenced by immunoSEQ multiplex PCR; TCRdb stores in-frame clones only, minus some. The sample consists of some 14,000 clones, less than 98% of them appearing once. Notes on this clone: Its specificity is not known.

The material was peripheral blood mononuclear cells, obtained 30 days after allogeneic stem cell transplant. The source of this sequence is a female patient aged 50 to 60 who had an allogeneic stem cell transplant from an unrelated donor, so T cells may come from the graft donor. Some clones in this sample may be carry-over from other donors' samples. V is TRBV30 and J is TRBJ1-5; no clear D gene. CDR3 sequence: CAWSPVSRNQPQHF. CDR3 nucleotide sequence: TGTGCCTGGAGTCCCGTTAGTAGAAATCAGCCCCAGCATTTT.